This record looks at one T cell receptor beta chain sequence and its context. The length of the CDR3 is 13 residues. The V end was cut by 6 bases, the J end by 8 bases, with 16 bases between. Per germline, CDR1 MNHEY and CDR2 SVGAGI. The table came from immunoSEQ multiplex PCR; TCRdb's copy has only in-frame clones and leaves some out. The table records 360,000 or so clones, about four fifths of them present only once. The entry originates in a study of blood T cell repertoires in COVID-19. Study in general: Whether acute or convalescent, the COVID-19 samples came from the United States, Italy and Spain. PBMCs, B-cell-depleted T cells, or T cells were the source of the cDNA or gDNA that made up the material.

Participant age was roughly 18 to 95 years, and participants resided in about two dozen US areas. Material: PBMCs or T cells enriched from blood (not recorded which). This receptor was taken from a woman between 45 and 65 years old who had recovered from COVID-19. V is TRBV6-5 and J is TRBJ1-2; D remains unclear. CDR3 DNA sequence: TGTGCCAGCAGACGACCGCGGCCTGAGGGCTACACCTTC. This sequence encodes CASRRPRPEGYTF.